This paragraph reports one TCR beta chain. Its antigen is still unknown. No base-level quality is on record; no much larger clone is a single base apart. This sample was taken from a study of Ad26.COV2.S vaccination and SARS-CoV-2 variants listed by TCRdb under 2021. With regard to the full study: The specificity and breadth of SARS-CoV-2-reactive T cell receptors after Ad26.COV2.S vaccination were assessed by TCRbeta repertoire sequencing. A total of 32 samples were included in the TCR-sequenced set, comprising about 20 Ad26.COV2.S vaccine recipients, 5 placebo recipients and 8 SARS-CoV-2 convalescent individuals. Summary of the overall study and its limitations: Comparable non-spike TCR breadth was observed between vaccine and placebo recipients, consistent with only spike being contained in the vaccine. Compared with placebo recipients, Ad26.COV2.S recipients showed higher spike-specific TCR breadth (P = 0.0014). The authors noted that total T cell responses may have been underestimated by the TCR breadth and depth analyses. After vaccination, substantial breadth of spike-specific CD8+ and CD4+ T cell responses was reported.

The immunoSEQ Assay was used to sequence TCRbeta CDR3 regions. After extraction, genomic DNA underwent amplification by bias-controlled multiplex PCR, followed by high-throughput sequencing. The source study handled its data this way. Collapsing and filtering of sequences were performed to quantify the absolute abundance of each unique TCRbeta CDR3 region. T cell fraction was estimated by normalizing TCRbeta template counts to usable DNA, which was measured by amplifying reference genes present in all nucleated cells. Repertoire TCRs were annotated as SARS-CoV-2-specific when V gene, CDR3 amino acid sequence and J gene were exactly matched to a known reactive TCR set. The reference SARS-CoV-2 TCR set was obtained from MIRA and was filtered for enrichment in COVID-19-positive ImmuneCODE repertoires, whereby public or cross-reactive TCRs were removed. Drawing on the MIRA antigens, annotated TCRs were analysed further at the level of specific ORF or position within ORF. Breadth was defined as the number of annotated unique rearrangements divided by the total number of unique productive rearrangements, and depth was defined as the summed frequency of the annotated unique rearrangements. Two-sided Wilcoxon rank-sum tests were used to compare TCR breadth between groups. What TCRdb holds here is the immuneACCESS table cut down to in-frame rearrangements. Part of the clones is not present; checked against another copy, under half of the missing clones reflect an unresolved V gene, and the others are unexplained. Clonal size and the V and J genes are those of that table, whereas D and trimming came from the DNA. The sample has roughly 180,000 clones on record, approximately 88% of them singletons. Of the sample, 5.5% to 6% falls within the top ten clones.

The time point label on this specimen signifies: individuals recovered from natural SARS-CoV-2 infection. The CDR3 numbers 15 residues from cysteine through phenylalanine. Solely the CDR3 DNA is kept, with 45 bases framed from the first base. Compared with germline, V lacks 2 bases and J lacks 9 bases; bases without a gene match: 7. The germline V gene sets CDR1 to MGHDK and CDR2 to SYGVNS. The sample was peripheral blood, taken after recovery from COVID-19. This sequence uses TRBV25-1 and TRBJ1-6; 7 bases in the middle match TRBD1. This receptor was obtained from a human donor who had recovered from COVID-19. The base sequence is TGTGCCAGCAGTGAAGACCTAGGACAGGCTTCACCCCTCCACTTT. Translation gives CASSEDLGQASPLHF.